One sample yielded the 24 T cell receptor beta chains listed below, sequenced in a study of T cell clusters in autoimmune cytopenias. Each sample's input was 250 ng genomic DNA, 30,000 to 45,000 genome equivalents. One tube held mixed TRB-A and TRB-B primer pools for touch-down PCR. TCRdb reprocessed the multiplex PCR reads, with one entry per CDR3 protein and no DNA. The table counts around 12,000 distinct CDR3 sequences; 3% to 3.5% lies in the top ten. Material for sequencing was peripheral blood. The receptors stem from a human donor with an autoimmune cytopenia or autoimmune hepatitis (not recorded which).

The chain carries TRBV7-2 and TRBJ2-1; the D call from TCRdb, TRBD1, cannot be confirmed without DNA. Germline loops: CDR1 SGHTA, CDR2 FQGNSA. The CDR3 has 16 amino acids. The CDR3 is CASSSSPGQAYNEQFF.

This sequence joins TRBV18 and TRBJ1-1; TCRdb gives TRBD1 as the D gene, but with no DNA this cannot be confirmed. Germline CDR1 KGHSH, CDR2 LQKENI. This CDR3 spans 12 amino acids. The CDR3 loop is CASSPQTGSAFF.

The chain recombines TRBV27 with TRBJ2-4; TCRdb's D call of TRBD2 is untestable without DNA. This CDR3 has 14 residues. The germline gives CDR1 MNHEY, CDR2 SMNVEV (reference sequence). The CDR3 spells CASRLLASKNIQYF.

The rearrangement links TRBV18 to TRBJ2-3; TCRdb reports TRBD2, a call that lacks DNA to check it against. Germline lookup yields CDR1 KGHSH and CDR2 LQKENI. The length of the CDR3 is 16 residues. The chain's CDR3 is CASSPPGGGSADTQYF.

CDR3: CASSLIQGYGYTF. The chain has TRBV5-1 and TRBJ1-2; TCRdb picks TRBD1, but there is no DNA to check that call. This CDR3 is 13 amino acids long. The germline CDR1 and CDR2 sequences are SGHRS and YFSETQ.

This clonotype ranks as medium-sized (0.01 to 0.1%) in terms of frequency. The chain recombines TRBV19 with TRBJ2-1. The CDR3 sequence is 11 residues long. Germline lookup yields CDR1 LNHDA and CDR2 SQIVND (reference sequence). CDR3 region: CASSMWNEQFF.

The V gene is TRBV27, the J gene TRBJ2-5. Per the germline V gene, CDR1 is MNHEY and CDR2 is SMNVEV (reference sequence). The CDR3 runs 14 residues. The CDR3: CASSFSQSQETQYF.

This sequence joins TRBV5-6 and TRBJ2-3. Germline CDR1 and CDR2: SGHDT and YYEEEE. This CDR3 region has 15 residues. The CDR3 loop is CASSFPSPNADTQYF.

This sequence joins TRBV7-2 and TRBJ2-1; no DNA is available, so the TRBD2 call from TCRdb remains unchecked. Germline values: CDR1 SGHTA, CDR2 FQGNSA. The CDR3 loop spans 15 amino acids. This CDR3 is CASSLVGTRDNEQFF. Drawing the rest from reference TRBV7-2 and TRBJ2-1, the complete variable domain is GAGVSQSPSNKVTEKGKDVELRCDPISGHTALYWYRQSLGQGLEFLIYFQGNSAPDKSGLPSDRFSAERTGGSVSTLTIQRTQQEDSAVYLCASSLVGTRDNEQFFGPGTRLTVL.

J is TRBJ2-5 and V is TRBV6-1; the TCRdb D gene call, TRBD1, has no DNA to confirm it. Germline V gene lookup returns CDR1 MNHNS and CDR2 SASEGT. The CDR3 has 14 residues. The CDR3: CASSLTGLQETQYF.

The gene calls are TRBV15 and TRBJ2-1. Looked up from germline, CDR1 is LNHNV and CDR2 is YYDKDF (reference sequence). The CDR3 runs 15 residues. CDR3 in amino acids: CATSRDRGSYNEQFF.

The chain is built from TRBV12-3 or TRBV12-4 and TRBJ2-1; TCRdb outputs TRBD1, but without DNA this stays unchecked. The CDR3 loop spans 15 amino acids. Here the CDR3 reads CASSPSGGTFDEQFF.

The V gene is TRBV6-5, the J gene TRBJ1-4; the D gene TCRdb calls, TRBD1, cannot be checked with no DNA. The V gene's germline CDR1 is MNHEY and CDR2 SVGAGI. The CDR3 contains 17 residues. The CDR3 here is CASSYRRGQAPNEKLFF.

The chain combines TRBV6-6 with TRBJ2-1; TCRdb returns TRBD2, unconfirmable since there is no DNA. The germline gives CDR1 MNHNY, CDR2 SVGAGI (reference sequence). The CDR3 consists of 15 residues. The CDR3: CASSLMTSRYNEQFF.

This chain connects TRBV6-5 to TRBJ2-1; TCRdb reports TRBD1, a call that lacks DNA to check it against. CDR3 length: 11 residues. Germline V gene lookup returns CDR1 MNHEY and CDR2 SVGAGI. The CDR3 region is CAAQGHNEQFF.

This chain uses TRBV5-1 with TRBJ1-1; TCRdb's D call of TRBD1 is untestable without DNA. The CDR3 totals 16 residues. The germline CDR1 and CDR2 sequences are SGHRS and YFSETQ. CDR3: CASSLALTGGNTEAFF.

The J gene is TRBJ2-7, the V gene TRBV30; lacking DNA, the TRBD1 call made by TCRdb goes unchecked. From germline, CDR1 is GTSNPN and CDR2 SVGIG (reference sequence). This CDR3 has 12 amino acids. This CDR3 reads CAWGTVSYEQYF.

The rearrangement uses TRBV12-3 or TRBV12-4 and TRBJ2-2. CDR3 length: 16 amino acids. This CDR3 reads CASSFGWADYTGELFF.

The chain's CDR3 is CASSYGQDGSPLHF. The chain couples TRBV6-2 or TRBV6-3 to TRBJ1-6; TCRdb picks TRBD1, but there is no DNA to check that call. Germline V CDR1 and CDR2: MNHEY, SVGEGT. There are 14 residues in the CDR3.

CDR3 residues: CAGLAGADTDTQYF. The chain carries TRBV6-6 and TRBJ2-3; the TCRdb call, TRBD2, lacks DNA for checking. Germline CDR1 reads MNHNY; CDR2 reads SVGAGI (reference sequence). This CDR3 spans 14 amino acids.

This rearrangement joins TRBV5-5 to TRBJ2-5; as DNA is missing, the TRBD1 call by TCRdb cannot be tested. The CDR3 contains 14 residues. CDR1 and CDR2 from the germline V gene are SGHKS and YYEKEE (reference sequence). CDR3 in amino acids: CASSLGGGGETQYF.

V and J are TRBV19 and TRBJ2-1; TCRdb designates TRBD1, a call that cannot be tested without DNA. CDR3 length: 16 residues. Per germline, CDR1 LNHDA and CDR2 SQIVND (reference sequence). CDR3 protein: CASSILGTGGSYEQFF. Full variable domain (outside the CDR3, taken from reference TRBV19 and TRBJ2-1): DGGITQSPKYLFRKEGQNVTLSCEQNLNHDAMYWYRQDPGQGLRLIYYSQIVNDFQKGDIAEGYSVSREKKESFPLTVTSAQKNPTAFYLCASSILGTGGSYEQFFGPGTRLTVL.

The chain combines TRBV12-3 or TRBV12-4 with TRBJ2-3; with no DNA, the TCRdb D assignment of TRBD2 cannot be verified. This CDR3 contains 16 residues. CDR3 loop: CASSYSGSGRTDTQYF.

V is TRBV20-1 and J is TRBJ1-2; the TCRdb D gene call, TRBD1, has no DNA to confirm it. The CDR3 totals 13 residues. The germline V gene encodes CDR1 DFQATT and CDR2 SNEGSKA (reference sequence). CDR3 loop: CSAGPLYDYGYTF.